These 15 T cell receptor beta chains were sequenced from one sample in a study of blood T cell repertoires in COVID-19. Generated by immunoSEQ multiplex PCR, the TCRdb table keeps only in-frame clones and is missing some. The data contain 150,000 to 190,000 clones, about 86% of them seen just once; the ten biggest clones take up around 7%. Sample: PBMCs or T cells enriched from blood (not recorded which). The source is a man over 45 who had recovered from COVID-19.

This chain joins TRBV2 and TRBJ1-4, with 8 nucleotides matching TRBD1. The CDR3 loop spans 14 amino acids. V lost 6 bases and J lost 7; bases outside the gene matches: 7. Per germline, CDR1 SNHLY and CDR2 FYNNEI. CDR3 protein: CASRVDREGEKLFF. The CDR3 nucleotides read TGTGCCAGCAGGGTGGACAGGGAAGGTGAAAAACTGTTTTTT.

This clone was found many times. The V and J genes are TRBV11-2 and TRBJ1-1; 8 positions match TRBD1. Losses at the gene ends were 6 bases for V and 7 bases for J; bases not matched to a gene: 10. From germline, CDR1 is SGHAT and CDR2 FQNNGV. The length of the CDR3 is 14 residues. CDR3 coding DNA: TGTGCCAGCAGTACCGGGACAGGAATCATTGAAGCTTTCTTT. Translated: CASSTGTGIIEAFF. Supplemented by reference TRBV11-2 and TRBJ1-1, the full variable domain reads EAGVAQSPRYKIIEKRQSVAFWCNPISGHATLYWYQQILGQGPKLLIQFQNNGVVDDSQLPKDRFSAERLKGVDSTLKIQPAKLEDSAVYLCASSTGTGIIEAFFGQGTRLTVV.

The V and J genes are TRBV5-5 and TRBJ2-1; 7 bases match TRBD2. Looked up from germline, CDR1 is SGHKS and CDR2 is YYEKEE (reference sequence). After removal of 2 bases from V and 3 bases from J, the junction contained 14 bases not matched to a gene. The CDR3 length is 18 residues. The DNA for the CDR3 is TGTGCCAGCAGCTTAGGTGAGGGAGGGCTAAAGCACTACAATGAGCAGTTCTTC. Protein sequence: CASSLGEGGLKHYNEQFF. The whole variable domain, remainder taken from reference TRBV5-5 and TRBJ2-1, is DAGVTQSPTHLIKTRGQQVTLRCSPISGHKSVSWYQQVLGQGPQFIFQYYEKEERGRGNFPDRFSARQFPNYSSELNVNALLLGDSALYLCASSLGEGGLKHYNEQFFGPGTRLTVL.

The chain combines TRBV5-8 with TRBJ2-3; TRBD1 agrees at 7 bases. J gave up 3 bases and V 0 bases, and 10 bases lay outside the gene matches. Germline V lookup: CDR1 SGHTS, CDR2 YDEGEE. The CDR3 totals 17 residues. The CDR3 DNA sequence: TGTGCCAGCAGCTTGGGGTCCGGGACAGCGGCAACAGATACGCAGTATTTT. Its translation is CASSLGSGTAATDTQYF.

This clone has just one count. The chain is built from TRBV7-3 and TRBJ1-1; unclear D gene. CDR3 length: 13 residues. Germline-derived CDR1 and CDR2 are SGHTA and FQGTGA. Trimming removed 5 bases at V and 2 bases at J, with 9 bases between. CDR3 DNA sequence: TGTGCCAGCAGCGCATCACAAAACACTGAAGCTTTCTTT. Translated, it gives CASSASQNTEAFF.

The chain is built from TRBV19 and TRBJ2-2, with D possibly matching TRBD1 (6 bases). CDR1 LNHDA and CDR2 SQIVND come from the germline V gene (reference sequence). CDR3 size: 14 residues. The V end lost 7 bases, the J end lost 5 bases, and 14 bases lay between the germline ends. The CDR3 loop reads CASKVQGETGELFF. The CDR3 nucleotides are TGTGCCAGTAAGGTACAGGGAGAAACCGGGGAGCTGTTTTTT.

This chain connects TRBV9 to TRBJ1-1; no definite D call. V was pared by 4 bases and J by 1 base, with 8 bases between. Germline loops: CDR1 SGDLS, CDR2 YYNGEE. The CDR3 spans 13 residues. The CDR3 reads CASSFGENTEAFF. CDR3 nucleotide sequence: TGTGCCAGCAGCTTCGGAGAGAACACTGAAGCTTTCTTT.

This clone appeared once. This chain connects TRBV6-5 to TRBJ2-4; 7 nucleotides align to TRBD2. Germline V gene sequence: CDR1 MNHEY, CDR2 SVGAGI. J lost 8 bases, V lost 7 bases, and 8 bases had no gene match. There are 13 residues in the CDR3. CDR3 bases: TGTGCCAGCATGATGGGAGGGGCTGACATTCAGTACTTC. This translates into CASMMGGADIQYF.

The sample holds a few counts of this clone. This chain joins TRBV30 and TRBJ1-2; D is possibly TRBD1 (6 bases). The CDR3 totals 14 residues. V shed 0 bases and J shed 7 bases, with 15 bases lying between them. CDR1 and CDR2 from the germline V gene are GTSNPN and SVGIG (reference sequence). This CDR3 is CAWSVIQGGLGYTF. The CDR3 bases are TGTGCCTGGAGTGTTATACAGGGCGGACTTGGCTACACCTTC.

Comment on this clone: The germline gene is not matched at one end of the junction; a read error may be the cause. The chain employs TRBV7-2 and TRBJ2-1; 10 bases align to TRBD2. The CDR3 totals 15 residues. Per germline, CDR1 SGHTA and CDR2 FQGNSA. The CDR3 reads CASSLSGGSSNEQFF. DNA of the CDR3: TGTGCCAGCAGCCTTAGCGGGGGGTCCTCCAATGAGCAGTTCTTC. The full variable domain, completed using reference TRBV7-2 and TRBJ2-1, is GAGVSQSPSNKVTEKGKDVELRCDPISGHTALYWYRQSLGQGLEFLIYFQGNSAPDKSGLPSDRFSAERTGGSVSTLTIQRTQQEDSAVYLCASSLSGGSSNEQFFGPGTRLTVL.

The chain carries TRBV4-2 and TRBJ2-3, with D unresolved. The V gene lost 0 bases and the J gene lost 0 bases, with 22 bases spanning the gap. Per germline, CDR1 LGHNA and CDR2 YNFKEQ. This CDR3 is 20 amino acids long. The CDR3 here is CASSQDFVVEIATSTDTQYF. The CDR3 bases are TGTGCCAGCAGCCAAGATTTTGTCGTGGAGATCGCAACTAGCACAGATACGCAGTATTTT.

This clone was observed once. V gene TRBV2 combines with J gene TRBJ2-1, with 7 bases that match TRBD1. Germline CDR1 is SNHLY and CDR2 is FYNNEI. After removal of 2 bases from V and 1 base from J, the junction contained 5 bases not matched to a gene. CDR3 size: 16 residues. CDR3 nucleotide sequence: TGTGCCAGCAGTGAATTAGGCAGGGGGTCCTACAATGAGCAGTTCTTC. Its translation is CASSELGRGSYNEQFF.

The chain uses TRBV5-8 and TRBJ2-1, with 10 bases lining up with TRBD2. The CDR3 runs to 16 residues. CDR1 SGHTS and CDR2 YDEGEE come from the germline V gene. Germline trimming cut 4 bases from V and 5 bases from J; bases unmatched to any gene: 9. CDR3 loop: CASSQLGLAGDNEQFF. The CDR3 region has the DNA TGTGCCAGCAGCCAATTGGGCCTAGCGGGGGACAATGAGCAGTTCTTC.

This chain links TRBV7-9 with TRBJ2-7; 7 nucleotides line up with TRBD1. Losses at the gene ends were 5 bases for V and 3 bases for J; bases not matched to a gene: 10. CDR3 length: 15 residues. Germline V gene data show CDR1 as SEHNR and CDR2 as FQNEAQ (reference sequence). The CDR3 DNA reads TGTGCCAGCAGCCCTAGGGACAGAGAGAACTACGAGCAGTACTTC. This codes for CASSPRDRENYEQYF.

The V call is TRBV5-6, the J call TRBJ2-7; possible D gene TRBD2, 6 bases. The CDR3 runs 15 residues. The germline CDR1 and CDR2 sequences are SGHDT and YYEEEE. The V and J ends lost 4 bases and 5 bases respectively, with 19 bases between them. The CDR3: CASSPRGRSDHEQYF. CDR3 coding DNA: TGTGCCAGCAGCCCGCGGGGACGGTCGGACCACGAGCAGTACTTC. The variable domain in full, with the rest retrieved from reference TRBV5-6 and TRBJ2-7, is DAGVTQSPTHLIKTRGQQVTLRCSPKSGHDTVSWYQQALGQGPQFIFQYYEEEERQRGNFPDRFSGHQFPNYSSELNVNALLLGDSALYLCASSPRGRSDHEQYFGPGTRLTVT.